These T cell receptor beta chains were read from a single sample in a study of OX40 agonist ivuxolimab in advanced cancers. Some clones are missing from TCRdb's copy, which holds only in-frame ones; the method was immunoSEQ multiplex PCR. The table has about 80,000 clones, about nine tenths seen once. The input for sequencing was CD4+ or CD8+ T cells sorted from blood, taken in a trial of the OX40 agonist ivuxolimab. All receptors come from an adult with an advanced solid tumor such as melanoma, head and neck, liver or kidney cancer. Both conserved end residues are part of each CDR3. A D gene is named only where the DNA matches it firmly. Clone size appears in some rows only: once, few, many, or a class for an expanded clone.

CDR3 protein,CDR3 DNA,clone size,D gene,J gene,V gene
CASSFEMAGPSNQPQHF,TGTGCCAGCAGTTTTGAAATGGCGGGGCCTAGCAATCAGCCCCAGCATTTT,few,-,TRBJ1-5,TRBV28
CASSFRTGQRISYEQYF,TGTGCCAGCAGTTTCAGGACGGGACAGCGAATCTCCTACGAGCAGTACTTC,once,TRBD1,TRBJ2-7,TRBV27
CASSLASRTGGEAFF,TGTGCCAGCAGCTTAGCGAGTAGGACAGGGGGAGAAGCTTTCTTT,-,TRBD1,TRBJ1-1,TRBV7-2
CASSLTSGGVNEQFF,TGTGCCAGCAGCCTGACTAGCGGGGGTGTCAATGAGCAGTTCTTC,-,TRBD2,TRBJ2-1,TRBV28
CASSLGWDRNTEAFF,TGCGCCAGCAGCTTGGGCTGGGATAGGAACACTGAAGCTTTCTTT,few,-,TRBJ1-1,TRBV5-1
CASSVAGVNTGELFF,TGTGCCAGCAGCGTAGCAGGGGTTAACACCGGGGAGCTGTTTTTT,-,-,TRBJ2-2,TRBV9
CATSRDPSNEQFF,TGTGCCACCAGCAGAGATCCCAGCAATGAGCAGTTCTTC,-,-,TRBJ2-1,TRBV15
CASRLDEYNEQFF,TGTGCCAGCAGGTTAGACGAGTACAATGAGCAGTTCTTC,-,-,TRBJ2-1,TRBV2
CASSMGESRTQYF,TGTGCCAGTAGTATGGGAGAGTCCCGTACCCAGTACTTC,-,-,TRBJ2-5,TRBV19
CASSPRTSGGQLTGELFF,TGTGCCAGCAGCCCTAGGACTAGCGGGGGGCAGTTAACCGGGGAGCTGTTTTTT,-,TRBD2,TRBJ2-2,TRBV7-9
CASSQGRRGQPQHF,TGTGCCAGCAGCCAGGGTCGGCGCGGTCAGCCCCAGCATTTT,-,-,TRBJ1-5,TRBV6-5
CASSLGGRDRPLHF,TGTGCCAGCAGTCTTGGGGGTCGGGACAGGCCCCTCCACTTT,-,TRBD1,TRBJ1-6,TRBV28
CASSLEEGLAGSNEQFF,TGCGCCAGCAGCCTTGAAGAAGGTCTAGCGGGGTCCAATGAGCAGTTCTTC,-,TRBD2,TRBJ2-1,TRBV4-1
CASSDRVGGYTF,TGTGCCAGCAGTGACAGGGTCGGGGGCTACACCTTC,-,-,TRBJ1-2,TRBV6-1
CASSLGGFSSTDTQYF,TGTGCCAGCAGCTTGGGCGGATTTTCTAGCACAGATACGCAGTATTTT,once,-,TRBJ2-3,TRBV7-2
CASSLVGSLYEQYF,TGTGCCAGCAGTTTAGTCGGGAGTCTCTACGAGCAGTACTTC,-,-,TRBJ2-7,TRBV28
CASSPPVLTDTQYF,TGTGCCAGCTCACCACCGGTCCTCACAGATACGCAGTATTTT,once,-,TRBJ2-3,TRBV18
CASSQDANNYGYTF,TGCGCCAGCAGCCAAGACGCAAATAACTATGGCTACACCTTC,-,-,TRBJ1-2,TRBV4-3
CASSTTGVGEKLFF,TGTGCCAGCAGCACAACAGGGGTGGGGGAAAAACTGTTTTTT,-,TRBD1,TRBJ1-4,TRBV5-4
CAISATGPQGNEQFF,TGTGCCATCAGTGCGACGGGACCACAGGGCAATGAGCAGTTCTTC,-,-,TRBJ2-1,TRBV10-3
CASSIAGTDGNTIYF,TGCGCCAGCAGCATAGCCGGGACAGACGGAAACACCATATATTTT,-,TRBD1,TRBJ1-3,TRBV5-1
CASSLQGALNTEAFF,TGTGCCAGCAGTCTCCAGGGGGCACTGAACACTGAAGCTTTCTTT,-,TRBD1,TRBJ1-1,TRBV6-5
CASSEGTGPIEKLFF,TGTGCCAGCAGTGAAGGGACAGGGCCGATTGAAAAACTGTTTTTT,-,TRBD1,TRBJ1-4,TRBV6-1
CASSLGQIQQETQYF,TGTGCCAGCAGCTTAGGACAGATACAGCAAGAGACCCAGTACTTC,-,-,TRBJ2-5,TRBV5-4